Below, 9 T cell receptor beta chains from the same sample are listed, as sequenced in a study of T-cell reconstitution after alpha-beta-depleted transplantation in children. Library preparation (for TCRbeta) was performed with unique molecular identifiers. MiXCR was run by TCRdb on the PCR reads, yielding one entry per CDR3 protein. The sample includes roughly 300,000 distinct CDR3 sequences, 10% seen only once; the top ten take more than 2%. The sequenced sample was PBMCs from the stem cell graft donor, obtained from the stem cell graft. Receptors originate from a human donor who donated a stem cell graft to a child with acute lymphoblastic leukemia.

The rearrangement links TRBV12-3 or TRBV12-4 to TRBJ1-5, with TRBD1 as a possible D gene (5 bases). CDR3 length: 15 residues. The V and J ends lost 4 bases and 11 bases respectively, with 21 bases between them. The CDR3 spells CASSSVGVSPMAQHF. CDR3 nucleotides: TGTGCCAGCAGTTCGGTAGGGGTATCCCCAATGGCCCAGCATTTT.

This clonotype has only a few counts. V is TRBV7-2 and J is TRBJ2-3; D is unclear. The germline gives CDR1 SGHTA, CDR2 FQGNSA. The V and J ends lost 10 bases and 0 bases respectively, with 14 bases between them. The CDR3 loop spans 14 amino acids. CDR3 sequence reads: CATLPVGSTDTQYF. The CDR3 DNA is TGTGCCACCCTGCCGGTCGGGAGCACAGATACGCAGTATTTT.

This clonotype was recorded many times. The chain has TRBV5-1 and TRBJ2-5, with D uncertain. V lost 1 base, J lost 2 bases, and 9 bases lay in between. Germline CDR1 reads SGHRS; CDR2 reads YFSETQ. The CDR3 contains 14 residues. The CDR3 DNA is TGCGCCAGCAGCTTGATAGGTCAGCAAGAGACCCAGTACTTC. This translates into CASSLIGQQETQYF.

This clonotype was counted ten times or more. The chain joins TRBV29-1 to TRBJ1-4; the D is unclear. The germline V and J ends were trimmed by 6 bases and 3 bases, with 8 bases remaining between them. The CDR3 contains 12 residues. Germline lookup yields CDR1 SQVTM and CDR2 ANQGSEA. In DNA, the CDR3 is TGCAGCGTCCTGGACGCTAATGAAAAACTGTTTTTT. Residues: CSVLDANEKLFF. The full variable domain, rest sourced from reference TRBV29-1 and TRBJ1-4, is SAVISQKPSRDICQRGTSLTIQCQVDSQVTMMFWYRQQPGQSLTLIATANQGSEATYESGFVIDKFPISRPNLTFSTLTVSNMSPEDSSIYLCSVLDANEKLFFGSGTQLSVL.

This clonotype was seen a few times. The rearrangement uses TRBV4-1 and TRBJ2-3; TRBD2 matches at 14 bases. This CDR3 is built from 19 residues. CDR1 and CDR2 (germline): MGHRA, YSYEKL. The V and J ends lost 2 bases and 2 bases, in that order; junction bases with no gene match: 9. The CDR3 spells CASSQRGTSGRDPTDTQYF. In DNA form, the CDR3 reads TGCGCCAGCAGCCAACGAGGGACTAGCGGGAGAGATCCCACAGATACGCAGTATTTT.

This clonotype was seen a handful of times. The V call is TRBV10-3, the J call TRBJ2-6, with D possibly called TRBD1 or TRBD2 (6 bases each). The germline V and J ends were trimmed by 6 bases and 2 bases, with 11 bases remaining between them. This CDR3 has 15 residues. CDR1 and CDR2 from the germline V gene are ENHRY and SYGVKD. The CDR3 DNA is TGTGCCATCAGAACCGGGGGCCCTGGGGCCAACGTCCTGACTTTC. Protein sequence: CAIRTGGPGANVLTF.

The chain employs TRBV9 and TRBJ2-4; TRBD2 aligns across 13 bases. J lost 9 bases, V lost 4 bases, and 10 bases had no gene match. The CDR3 covers 16 residues. Germline CDR1 is SGDLS and CDR2 is YYNGEE. CDR3 DNA: TGTGCCAGCAGCCCACTAGCGGGAGGGCCGGGCACCATTCAGTACTTC. The encoded protein is CASSPLAGGPGTIQYF.

This chain links TRBV20-1 with TRBJ2-7, with 8 bases fitting TRBD2. CDR1 DFQATT and CDR2 SNEGSKA come from the germline V gene (reference sequence). This CDR3 spans 13 amino acids. V shed 7 bases, J shed 2 bases, and the junction held 7 bases outside the gene matches. The CDR3 DNA follows: TGCAGTGAAGCGGGAGCTACCACCTACGAGCAGTACTTC. Translated: CSEAGATTYEQYF.

This clonotype was counted ten times or more. The gene calls are TRBV28 and TRBJ2-4; D remains unclear. The CDR3 runs to 11 residues. Trimming left V 3 bases short and J 6 bases short, with 3 bases between. CDR1 and CDR2 (germline): MDHEN, SYDVKM. The chain's CDR3 is CASSLGNIQYF. In DNA, the CDR3 is TGTGCCAGCAGTTTGGGAAACATTCAGTACTTC.